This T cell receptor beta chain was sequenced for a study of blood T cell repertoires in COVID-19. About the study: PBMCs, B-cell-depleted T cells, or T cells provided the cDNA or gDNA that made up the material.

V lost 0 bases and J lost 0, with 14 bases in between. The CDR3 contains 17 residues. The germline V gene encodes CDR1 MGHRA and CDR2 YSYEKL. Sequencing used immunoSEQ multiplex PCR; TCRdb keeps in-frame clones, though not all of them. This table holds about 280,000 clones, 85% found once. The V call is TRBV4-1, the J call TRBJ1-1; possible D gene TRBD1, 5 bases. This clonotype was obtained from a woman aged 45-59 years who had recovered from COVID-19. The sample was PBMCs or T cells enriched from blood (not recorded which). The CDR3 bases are TGCGCCAGCAGCCAAGATGGGGCCATTCGCATGAACACTGAAGCTTTCTTT. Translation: CASSQDGAIRMNTEAFF.